This entry lists 25 T cell receptor beta chains sequenced from one sample in a study of monozygotic twins with inflammatory bowel disease. TCRdb re-called the 5' RACE reads and gives one entry per CDR3 protein, without DNA. The sample's table shows 400,000 or so distinct CDR3 sequences. Specimen: blood. These receptors originate from a human donor with ulcerative colitis or Crohn's disease, or a healthy co-twin of an affected twin (not recorded which).

Here the CDR3 reads CASSLTGVAETQYF. The chain carries TRBV7-3 and TRBJ2-5. The germline gives CDR1 SGHTA, CDR2 FQGTGA. CDR3 length: 14 amino acids.

This chain connects TRBV4-1 to TRBJ2-1. The length of the CDR3 is 15 residues. In germline, CDR1 is MGHRA, CDR2 YSYEKL. CDR3 amino acids: CASSSTIFLNNEQFF.

V usage is TRBV24-1 and J usage is TRBJ2-5; TCRdb's assignment of TRBD2 cannot be checked, as there is no DNA. This CDR3 spans 16 amino acids. The germline V gene has CDR1 KGHDR and CDR2 SFDVKD. CDR3: CATSDPNAGIPETQYF.

The chain links TRBV12-3 or TRBV12-4 to TRBJ2-3; TCRdb proposes TRBD2, but this gene call is untestable without DNA. The CDR3 loop spans 14 amino acids. CDR3 sequence: CASSFTTSFGTQYF.

V and J are TRBV9 and TRBJ2-7; the D call from TCRdb, TRBD2, cannot be confirmed without DNA. The germline V gene has CDR1 SGDLS and CDR2 YYNGEE. The CDR3 extends over 14 amino acids. The CDR3 here is CASSVALAGAEQYF.

The chain joins TRBV29-1 to TRBJ1-2; the D call from TCRdb, TRBD1, cannot be confirmed without DNA. Germline V gene sequence: CDR1 SQVTM, CDR2 ANQGSEA. CDR3 length equals 16 residues. CDR3 amino acids: CSVGGGRVGANYGYTF. The variable domain in full, completed from reference TRBV29-1 and TRBJ1-2, reads SAVISQKPSRDICQRGTSLTIQCQVDSQVTMMFWYRQQPGQSLTLIATANQGSEATYESGFVIDKFPISRPNLTFSTLTVSNMSPEDSSIYLCSVGGGRVGANYGYTFGSGTRLTVV.

The rearrangement joins TRBV4-1 to TRBJ2-3; the TCRdb call, TRBD1, lacks DNA for checking. Germline V CDR1 and CDR2: MGHRA, YSYEKL. The length of the CDR3 is 15 residues. The CDR3 reads CASSQGQAKTDTQYF.

The genes are TRBV6-1 and TRBJ2-4. The CDR3 is 14 amino acids. Germline CDR1 MNHNS, CDR2 SASEGT. CDR3 sequence: CASSEDIAKNIQYF.

This sequence joins TRBV4-1 and TRBJ1-1; TCRdb returns TRBD1, unconfirmable since there is no DNA. CDR3 length equals 14 residues. CDR1 MGHRA and CDR2 YSYEKL come from the germline V gene. The CDR3 loop reads CASSQEFPFWDRWF.

The rearrangement joins TRBV3-1 to TRBJ2-5; TCRdb reports TRBD1, a call that lacks DNA to check it against. The CDR3 extends over 16 amino acids. In germline, CDR1 is LGHDT, CDR2 YNNKEL (reference sequence). CDR3 sequence: CASSPGRTGGSETQYF.

The rearrangement links TRBV30 to TRBJ1-4; the TCRdb D gene call, TRBD1, has no DNA to confirm it. The CDR3 covers 13 residues. Germline assignment: CDR1 GTSNPN and CDR2 SVGIG (reference sequence). This chain's CDR3 is CAWSGITNEKLFF.

The CDR3 is CATSREGAKNYGYTF. V gene TRBV15 combines with J gene TRBJ1-2; TCRdb gives TRBD1 as the D gene, but with no DNA this cannot be confirmed. From germline, CDR1 is LNHNV and CDR2 YYDKDF (reference sequence). This CDR3 spans 15 amino acids.

This chain links TRBV18 with TRBJ2-7. Looked up from germline, CDR1 is KGHSH and CDR2 is LQKENI. The CDR3 extends over 13 amino acids. CDR3 amino acids: CASSAGETYEQYF.

The chain has TRBV5-1 and TRBJ2-7; absent DNA, TCRdb's TRBD1 call cannot be checked. Germline CDR1 SGHRS, CDR2 YFSETQ. There are 13 residues in the CDR3. The CDR3 sequence: CASSIQGGHEQYF.

The chain combines TRBV7-3 with TRBJ1-1; TCRdb calls TRBD1, which cannot be checked without DNA. The CDR3 covers 14 residues. Germline assignment: CDR1 SGHTA and CDR2 FQGTGA. CDR3 residues: CASTRRNSESEAFF.

The chain joins TRBV5-4 to TRBJ2-1. Germline CDR1 and CDR2: SGHNT and YYREEE (reference sequence). The CDR3 runs to 15 residues. The CDR3 sequence: CASSLTPNSYNEQFF.

This sequence joins TRBV20-1 and TRBJ2-3; TCRdb's D gene call, TRBD2, goes unchecked for lack of DNA. The V gene's germline CDR1 is DFQATT and CDR2 SNEGSKA (reference sequence). CDR3 length: 15 amino acids. The CDR3 here is CSAAGLADSTDTQYF.

CDR3 region: CASSYSDRTSSYEQYF. The genes are TRBV6-2 or TRBV6-3 and TRBJ2-7; TCRdb indicates TRBD1, and absent DNA this call remains unverified. This CDR3 spans 16 amino acids. The germline V gene has CDR1 MNHEY and CDR2 SVGEGT.

The V gene is TRBV9, the J gene TRBJ2-2; as DNA is missing, the TRBD1 call by TCRdb cannot be tested. CDR1 and CDR2 (germline): SGDLS, YYNGEE. The CDR3 consists of 15 residues. The CDR3 spells CASSDRGRDTGELFF.

The chain links TRBV20-1 to TRBJ2-2; TCRdb outputs TRBD2, but without DNA this stays unchecked. The CDR3 sequence is 13 residues long. In germline, CDR1 is DFQATT, CDR2 SNEGSKA (reference sequence). The CDR3 spells CSARGEFTGELFF.

The chain recombines TRBV11-1 with TRBJ2-5; TCRdb returns TRBD1, unconfirmable since there is no DNA. This CDR3 is 18 amino acids long. Germline V gene sequence: CDR1 SGHAT, CDR2 FQDESV (reference sequence). CDR3 region: CASSFNRGASTYQETQYF. The whole variable domain, remainder taken from reference TRBV11-1 and TRBJ2-5, is EAEVAQSPRYKITEKSQAVAFWCDPISGHATLYWYRQILGQGPELLVQFQDESVVDDSQLPKDRFSAERLKGVDSTLKIQPAELGDSAMYLCASSFNRGASTYQETQYFGPGTRLLVL.

V is TRBV28 and J is TRBJ2-5; TCRdb reports TRBD2, a call that lacks DNA to check it against. This CDR3 is built from 14 residues. Germline V gene sequence: CDR1 MDHEN, CDR2 SYDVKM. CDR3 loop: CASRMLAPQETQYF.

This chain connects TRBV6-5 to TRBJ2-6. The CDR3 is 16 amino acids. Germline assignment: CDR1 MNHEY and CDR2 SVGAGI. CDR3 region: CASSYSDFSGANVLTF.

This chain connects TRBV4-3 to TRBJ1-5. The CDR3 extends over 15 amino acids. Germline V gives CDR1 LGHNA, CDR2 YSLEER. The CDR3: CASSQERQAFQPQHF.

The rearrangement joins TRBV20-1 to TRBJ2-3. This CDR3 region has 13 residues. CDR1 and CDR2 (germline): DFQATT, SNEGSKA (reference sequence). The CDR3 reads CSARPQKRDTQYF.